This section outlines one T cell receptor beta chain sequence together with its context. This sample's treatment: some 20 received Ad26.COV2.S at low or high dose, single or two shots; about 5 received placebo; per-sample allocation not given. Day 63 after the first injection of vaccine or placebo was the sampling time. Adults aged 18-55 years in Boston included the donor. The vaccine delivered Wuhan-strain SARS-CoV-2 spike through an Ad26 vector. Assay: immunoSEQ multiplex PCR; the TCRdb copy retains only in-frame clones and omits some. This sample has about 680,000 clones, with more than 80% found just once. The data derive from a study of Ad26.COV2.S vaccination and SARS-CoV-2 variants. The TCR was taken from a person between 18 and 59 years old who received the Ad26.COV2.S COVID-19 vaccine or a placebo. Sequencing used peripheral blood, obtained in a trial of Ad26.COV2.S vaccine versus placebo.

CDR3 sequence (DNA): TGTGCCAGCAGTATTGGGACCTACGAGCAGTACTTC. Encoded protein: CASSIGTYEQYF. This sequence joins TRBV6-6 and TRBJ2-7; D is uncertain. Germline CDR1 MNHNY, CDR2 SVGAGI (reference sequence). The CDR3 contains 12 residues. V was cut by 5 bases and J by 2 bases, with 7 bases left in between.